The entry below describes one TCR beta chain. The entry originates in a study of intratumoral heterogeneity in liver cancer. Study overall: With a median age of roughly 60 years, most patients were men.

The repertoire was sequenced with immunoSEQ multiplex PCR; TCRdb's copy has only in-frame clones and lacks some. The sample has just over 20,000 clones, just under 75% seen once. The CDR3 is 15 amino acids. V gave up 4 bases and J gave up 7 bases; unmatched junction bases: 11. Germline CDR1 and CDR2: SNHLY and FYNNEI. Before surgical resection, these early-stage hepatocellular carcinoma patients received no treatment. This receptor was taken from a woman between 65 and 79 years old with hepatocellular carcinoma. This sequence joins TRBV2 and TRBJ2-7; 9 bases are a match to TRBD1. Specimen: tumor-adjacent normal tissue, collected before any cancer treatment. The CDR3 DNA reads as TGTGCCAGCAGTGCGAATCCGGGACAGGGTGGAGAGCAGTACTTC. It is translated as CASSANPGQGGEQYF. Drawing the rest from reference TRBV2 and TRBJ2-7, the complete variable domain is EPEVTQTPSHQVTQMGQEVILRCVPISNHLYFYWYRQILGQKVEFLVSFYNNEISEKSEIFDDQFSVERPDGSNFTLKIRSTKLEDSAMYFCASSANPGQGGEQYFGPGTRLTVT.